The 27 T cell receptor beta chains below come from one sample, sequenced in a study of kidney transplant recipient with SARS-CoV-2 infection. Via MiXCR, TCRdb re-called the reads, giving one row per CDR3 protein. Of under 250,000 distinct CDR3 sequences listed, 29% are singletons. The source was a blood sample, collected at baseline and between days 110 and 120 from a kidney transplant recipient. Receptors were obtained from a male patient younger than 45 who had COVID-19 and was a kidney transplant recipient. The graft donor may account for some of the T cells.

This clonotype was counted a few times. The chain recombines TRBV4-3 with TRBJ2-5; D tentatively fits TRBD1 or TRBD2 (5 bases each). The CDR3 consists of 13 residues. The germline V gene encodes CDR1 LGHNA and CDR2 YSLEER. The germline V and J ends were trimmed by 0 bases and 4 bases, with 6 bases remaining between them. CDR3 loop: CASSQDGAETQYF. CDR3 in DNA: TGCGCCAGCAGCCAAGACGGGGCAGAGACCCAGTACTTC.

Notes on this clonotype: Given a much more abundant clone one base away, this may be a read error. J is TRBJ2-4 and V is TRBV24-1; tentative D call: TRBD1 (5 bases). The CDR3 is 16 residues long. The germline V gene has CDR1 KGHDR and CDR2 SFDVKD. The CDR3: CAASDSSYGAAGEQYF. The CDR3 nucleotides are TGTGCCGCCAGTGATTCGTCCTATGGGGCGGCAGGAGAGCAGTACTTC.

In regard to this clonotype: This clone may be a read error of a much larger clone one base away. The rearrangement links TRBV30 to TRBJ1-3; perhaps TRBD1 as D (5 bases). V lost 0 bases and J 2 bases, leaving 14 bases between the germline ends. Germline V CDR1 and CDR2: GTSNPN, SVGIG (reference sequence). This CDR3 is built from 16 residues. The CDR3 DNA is TGTGCCTGGAGTGTACTCGGGCAGGGCCCTGGAAACACCATATATTTT. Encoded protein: CAWSVLGQGPGNTIYF. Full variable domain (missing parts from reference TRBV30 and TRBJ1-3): SQTIHQWPATLVQPVGSPLSLECTVEGTSNPNLYWYRQAAGRGLQLLFYSVGIGQISSEVPQNLSASRPQDRQFILSSKKLLLSDSGFYLCAWSVLGQGPGNTIYFGEGSWLTVV.

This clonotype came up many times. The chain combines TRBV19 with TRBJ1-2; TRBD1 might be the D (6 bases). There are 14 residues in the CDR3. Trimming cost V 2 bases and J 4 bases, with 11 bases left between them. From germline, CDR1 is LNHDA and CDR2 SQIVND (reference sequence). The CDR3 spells CASSIRGDTYGYTF. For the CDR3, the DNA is TGTGCCAGTAGTATAAGAGGGGACACCTATGGCTACACCTTC.

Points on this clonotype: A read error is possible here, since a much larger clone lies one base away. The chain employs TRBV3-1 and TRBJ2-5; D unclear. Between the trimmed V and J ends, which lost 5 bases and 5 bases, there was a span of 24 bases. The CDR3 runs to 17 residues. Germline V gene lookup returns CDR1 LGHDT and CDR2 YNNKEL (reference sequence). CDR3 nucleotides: TGTGCCAGCAGCGGGTGGCATCCCATTTCTTTCCCTGAGACCCAGTACTTC. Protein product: CASSGWHPISFPETQYF.

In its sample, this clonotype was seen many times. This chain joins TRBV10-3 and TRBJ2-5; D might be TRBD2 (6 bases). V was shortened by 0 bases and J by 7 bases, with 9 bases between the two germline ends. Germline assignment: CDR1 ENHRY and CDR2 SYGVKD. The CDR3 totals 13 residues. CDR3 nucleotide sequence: TGTGCCATCAGTGAGTCTAGCGGAGGGACCCAGTACTTC. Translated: CAISESSGGTQYF.

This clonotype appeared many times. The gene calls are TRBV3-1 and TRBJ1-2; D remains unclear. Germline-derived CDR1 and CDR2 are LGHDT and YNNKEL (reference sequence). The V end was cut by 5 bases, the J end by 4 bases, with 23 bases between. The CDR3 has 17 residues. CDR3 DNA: TGTGCCAGCAGCAATTACATCACCCTTCGAAAGACCTATGGCTACACCTTC. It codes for CASSNYITLRKTYGYTF.

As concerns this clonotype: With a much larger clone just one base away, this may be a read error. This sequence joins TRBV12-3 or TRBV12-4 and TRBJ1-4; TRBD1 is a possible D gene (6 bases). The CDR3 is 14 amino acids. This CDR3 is CASGKGVGNEKLSF. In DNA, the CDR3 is TGTGCCAGCGGGAAGGGGGTCGGTAATGAAAAACTGTCTTTT.

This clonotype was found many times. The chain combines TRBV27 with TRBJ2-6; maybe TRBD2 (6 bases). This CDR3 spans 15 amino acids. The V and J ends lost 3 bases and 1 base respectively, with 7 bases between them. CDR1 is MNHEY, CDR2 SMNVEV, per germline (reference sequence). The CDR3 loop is CASSLEGSGANVLTF. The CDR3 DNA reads TGTGCCAGCAGTTTGGAGGGATCTGGGGCCAACGTCCTGACTTTC. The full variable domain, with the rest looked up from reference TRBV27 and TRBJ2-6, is EAQVTQNPRYLITVTGKKLTVTCSQNMNHEYMSWYRQDPGLGLRQIYYSMNVEVTDKGDVPEGYKVSRKEKRNFPLILESPSPNQTSLYFCASSLEGSGANVLTFGAGSRLTVL.

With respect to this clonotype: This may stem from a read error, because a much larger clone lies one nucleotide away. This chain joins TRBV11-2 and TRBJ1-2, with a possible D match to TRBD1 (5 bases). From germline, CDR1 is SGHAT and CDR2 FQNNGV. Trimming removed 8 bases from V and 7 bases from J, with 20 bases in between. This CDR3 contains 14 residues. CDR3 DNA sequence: TGTGCCAGCGGCCCGGGTCATTCTAGGGGTGGCTACACCTTC. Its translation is CASGPGHSRGGYTF.

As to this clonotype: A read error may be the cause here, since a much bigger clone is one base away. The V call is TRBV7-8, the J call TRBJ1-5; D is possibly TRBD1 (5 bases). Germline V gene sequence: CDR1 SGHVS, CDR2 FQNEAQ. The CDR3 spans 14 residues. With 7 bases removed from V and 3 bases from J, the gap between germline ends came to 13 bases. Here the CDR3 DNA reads TGTGCCAGCACCCCGGGACTGACCAATCAGCCCCAGCATTTT. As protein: CASTPGLTNQPQHF.

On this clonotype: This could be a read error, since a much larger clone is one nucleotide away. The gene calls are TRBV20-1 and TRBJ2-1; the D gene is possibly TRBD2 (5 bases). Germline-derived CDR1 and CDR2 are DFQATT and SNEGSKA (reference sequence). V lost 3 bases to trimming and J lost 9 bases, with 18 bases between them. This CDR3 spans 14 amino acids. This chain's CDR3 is CSARVARSRGEQFF. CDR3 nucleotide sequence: TGCAGTGCTAGGGTAGCGAGATCTCGCGGTGAGCAGTTCTTC.

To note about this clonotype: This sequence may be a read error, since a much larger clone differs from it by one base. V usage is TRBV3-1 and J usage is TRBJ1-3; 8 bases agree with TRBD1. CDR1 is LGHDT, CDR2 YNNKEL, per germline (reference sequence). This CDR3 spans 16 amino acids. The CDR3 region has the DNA TGTGCCAGCAGCCAAGGGACAGGGCTCTCTGGAAACACCATAAATTTT. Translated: CASSQGTGLSGNTINF.

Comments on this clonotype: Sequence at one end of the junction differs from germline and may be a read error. CDR3 coding DNA: TGTGCCAGCAGATTAACCGGAAACGGGCAGTATTTT. Amino acid sequence: CASRLTGNGQYF. The chain combines TRBV7-3 with TRBJ2-3; no clear D. CDR1 is SGHTA and CDR2 is FQGTGA in the germline V gene. This CDR3 is 12 amino acids long.

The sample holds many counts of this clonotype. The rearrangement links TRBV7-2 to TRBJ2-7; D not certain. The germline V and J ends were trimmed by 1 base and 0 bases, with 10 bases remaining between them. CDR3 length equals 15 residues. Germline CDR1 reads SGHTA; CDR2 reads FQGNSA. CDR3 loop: CASSLVSVDSYEQYF. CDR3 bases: TGTGCCAGCAGCTTAGTTTCGGTAGACTCCTACGAGCAGTACTTC.

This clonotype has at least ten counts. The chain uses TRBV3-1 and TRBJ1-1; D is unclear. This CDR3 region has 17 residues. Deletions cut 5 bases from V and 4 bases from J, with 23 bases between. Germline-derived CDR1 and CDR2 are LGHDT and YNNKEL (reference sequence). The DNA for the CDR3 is TGTGCCAGCAGCGTAACCGGTCCCATTTCAATTCGCACTGAAGCTTTCTTT. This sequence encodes CASSVTGPISIRTEAFF.

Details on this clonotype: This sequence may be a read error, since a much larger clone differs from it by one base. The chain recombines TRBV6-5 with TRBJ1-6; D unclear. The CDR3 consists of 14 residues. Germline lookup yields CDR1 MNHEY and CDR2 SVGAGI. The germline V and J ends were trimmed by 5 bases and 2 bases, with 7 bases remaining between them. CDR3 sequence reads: CASSGRPYNSPLHF. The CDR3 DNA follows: TGTGCCAGCAGTGGCCGCCCCTATAATTCACCCCTCCACTTT.

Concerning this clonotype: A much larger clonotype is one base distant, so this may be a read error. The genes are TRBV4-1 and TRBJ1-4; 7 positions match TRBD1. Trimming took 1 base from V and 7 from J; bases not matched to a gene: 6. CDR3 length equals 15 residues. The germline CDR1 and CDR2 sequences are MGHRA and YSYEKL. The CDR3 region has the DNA TGCGCCAGCAGCCAAGGGATGGCAGGGGGTGAAAAACTGTTTTTT. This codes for CASSQGMAGGEKLFF.

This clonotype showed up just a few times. CDR3 DNA: TGTGCAAGTCGCTACTATGCGACTCCACGAAAGACCTATGGCTACACCTTC. It codes for CASRYYATPRKTYGYTF. The J gene is TRBJ1-2, the V gene TRBV12-2. TRBV12-2 is described as a pseudogene. This CDR3 contains 17 residues.

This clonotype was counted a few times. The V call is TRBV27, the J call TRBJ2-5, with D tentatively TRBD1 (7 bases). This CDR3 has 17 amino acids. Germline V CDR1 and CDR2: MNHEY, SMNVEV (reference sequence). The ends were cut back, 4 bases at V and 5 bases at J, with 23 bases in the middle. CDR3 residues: CASSSRAAGQKRETQYF. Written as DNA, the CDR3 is TGTGCCAGCAGTTCTCGGGCCGCGGGACAGAAAAGGGAGACCCAGTACTTC.

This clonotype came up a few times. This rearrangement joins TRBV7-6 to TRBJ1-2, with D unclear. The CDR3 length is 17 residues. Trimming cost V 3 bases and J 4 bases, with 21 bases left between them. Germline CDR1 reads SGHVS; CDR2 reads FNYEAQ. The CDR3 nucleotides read TGTGCCAGCAGCTTGTTTTTTGAATCTCGAAAGACCTATGGCTACACCTTC. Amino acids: CASSLFFESRKTYGYTF.

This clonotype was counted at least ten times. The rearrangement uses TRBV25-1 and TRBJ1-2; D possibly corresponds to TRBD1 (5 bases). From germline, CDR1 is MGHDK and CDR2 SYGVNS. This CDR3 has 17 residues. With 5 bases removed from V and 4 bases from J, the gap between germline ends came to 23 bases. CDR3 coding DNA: TGTGCCAGCAGTCGGGACGGAGAACTGGGAAAGACCTATGGCTACACCTTC. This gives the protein CASSRDGELGKTYGYTF.

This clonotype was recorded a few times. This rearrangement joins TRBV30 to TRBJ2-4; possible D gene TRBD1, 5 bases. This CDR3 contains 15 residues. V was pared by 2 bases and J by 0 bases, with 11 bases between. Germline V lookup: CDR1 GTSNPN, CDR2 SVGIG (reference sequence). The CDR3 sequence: CAWSPQALAKNIQYF. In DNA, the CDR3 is TGTGCCTGGAGTCCACAGGCGCTAGCCAAAAACATTCAGTACTTC.

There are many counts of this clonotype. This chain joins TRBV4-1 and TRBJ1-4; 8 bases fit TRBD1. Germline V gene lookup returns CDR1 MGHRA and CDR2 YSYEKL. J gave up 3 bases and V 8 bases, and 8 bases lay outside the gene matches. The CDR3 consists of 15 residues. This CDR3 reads CASRDPGQANEKLFF. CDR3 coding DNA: TGCGCCAGCCGCGACCCGGGACAGGCTAATGAAAAACTGTTTTTT.

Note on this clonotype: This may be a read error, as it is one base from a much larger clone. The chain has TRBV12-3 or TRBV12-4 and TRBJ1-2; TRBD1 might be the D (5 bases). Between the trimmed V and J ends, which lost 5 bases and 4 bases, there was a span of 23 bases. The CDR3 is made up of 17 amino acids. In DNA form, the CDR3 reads TGTGCCAGCAGTCCGTCGGACACAGCAGGAAAGACCTATGGCTACACCTTC. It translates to CASSPSDTAGKTYGYTF.

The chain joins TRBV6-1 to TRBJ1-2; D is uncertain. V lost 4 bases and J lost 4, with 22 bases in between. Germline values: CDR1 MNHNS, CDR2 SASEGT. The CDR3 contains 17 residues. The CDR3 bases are TGTGCCAGCAGTGTAATTTTGGAAAGTAGAAAGACCTATGGCTACACCTTC. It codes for CASSVILESRKTYGYTF.

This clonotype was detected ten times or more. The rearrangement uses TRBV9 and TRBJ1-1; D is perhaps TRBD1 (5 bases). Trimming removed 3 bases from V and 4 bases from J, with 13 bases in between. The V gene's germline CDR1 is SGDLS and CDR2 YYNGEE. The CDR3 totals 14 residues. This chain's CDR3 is CASSALQGLTEAFF. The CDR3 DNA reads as TGTGCCAGCAGCGCCCTTCAGGGTCTCACTGAAGCTTTCTTT.